The entry below describes one T cell receptor (beta chain). Its antigen is unidentified. This specimen belongs to a study of long-term antiretroviral therapy in people with HIV. General study points: Within the repertoire, clones expanded before ART were dominant at all time points. Specimen acquisition occurred between the mid-2000s and the late 2010s, potentially under older ART regimens.

It was version v3.0 of the immunoSEQ assay that was run at survey level. What sequencing targeted per sample was 40,000-50,000 T-cell genomes. Measured with immunoSEQ multiplex PCR; TCRdb has only the in-frame clones, and not every one. The sample has 20,000 to 25,000 clones; 90% to 95% are singletons. The CDR3 runs to 15 residues. Trimming took 5 bases from V and 2 from J; bases not matched to a gene: 7. Germline CDR1 reads SGHTA; CDR2 reads FQGNSA. The sequence was collected from a woman in her forties or fifties with HIV. The chain is built from TRBV7-2 and TRBJ1-2, with 8 positions matching TRBD1. The specimen was unsorted PBMCs, collected 4.4 years after starting antiretroviral therapy. The CDR3 reads CASSPRTGTNYGYTF. The CDR3 DNA reads as TGTGCCAGCAGCCCTAGGACAGGGACCAACTATGGCTACACCTTC.